Below are 22 T cell receptor beta chains sequenced from a single sample in a study of blood T cell repertoires in COVID-19. The method was immunoSEQ multiplex PCR; TCRdb's version includes in-frame clones alone and lacks a portion of them. This sample has 250,000 to 300,000 clones, with roughly 85% found just once. The sample comprised peripheral blood. These receptors all stem from a woman younger than 45 with active or convalescent COVID-19.

This clone was seen a few times. The J gene is TRBJ1-4, the V gene TRBV28; the match to TRBD1 covers 10 bases. CDR1 and CDR2 from the germline V gene are MDHEN and SYDVKM. V dropped 6 bases and J dropped 3; count of bases not matched to a gene: 7. The CDR3 is 16 residues long. CDR3 coding DNA: TGTGCCAGCAGCGTAGGGGACAGGGGTCCTAATGAAAAACTGTTTTTT. This gives the protein CASSVGDRGPNEKLFF.

This clone is a singleton in its sample. This chain uses TRBV7-2 with TRBJ2-3, with 8 bases aligning to TRBD2. This CDR3 is 16 amino acids long. The V gene end was trimmed by 5 bases and the J gene end by 2 bases; junction bases not matched to a gene: 9. Germline values: CDR1 SGHTA, CDR2 FQGNSA. As DNA, the CDR3 is TGTGCCAGCAGCCCGAGGACTAGCCAATTCACAGATACGCAGTATTTT. As protein: CASSPRTSQFTDTQYF.

V and J are TRBV15 and TRBJ1-5; weak D call: TRBD1 (6 bases). V was clipped by 4 bases and J by 4 bases, with 11 bases between them. Germline V gene lookup returns CDR1 LNHNV and CDR2 YYDKDF (reference sequence). This CDR3 region has 14 residues. The CDR3 DNA follows: TGTGCCACCAGCACTCAACAGGGTAATCAGCCCCAGCATTTT. Translating it yields CATSTQQGNQPQHF.

V is TRBV4-2 and J is TRBJ1-2; D is undetermined. The length of the CDR3 is 15 residues. Germline CDR1 LGHNA, CDR2 YNFKEQ. The V end lost 4 bases, the J end lost 0 bases, and 12 bases lay between the germline ends. CDR3 sequence reads: CASSRAQEANYGYTF. The CDR3 DNA follows: TGTGCCAGCAGCCGTGCCCAGGAAGCTAACTATGGCTACACCTTC.

V and J are TRBV19 and TRBJ2-1; no clear D gene. This CDR3 is built from 15 residues. V shed 6 bases and J shed 3 bases, with 15 bases lying between them. Germline V CDR1 and CDR2: LNHDA, SQIVND (reference sequence). As DNA, the CDR3 is TGTGCCAGTAGCGTCGGCGAAACAGACTACAATGAGCAGTTCTTC. It encodes CASSVGETDYNEQFF.

This clone is a singleton in its sample. This chain connects TRBV6-4 to TRBJ1-2, with no clear D. This CDR3 is 13 amino acids long. V shed 6 bases and J shed 8 bases, with 16 bases lying between them. The germline V gene has CDR1 MRHNA and CDR2 SNTAGT. CDR3 amino acids: CASSPTGSAGYTF. The CDR3 DNA sequence: TGTGCCAGCAGCCCGACGGGATCGGCGGGCTACACCTTC.

In nucleotides, the CDR3 is TGTGCCAGCAGCACCCACAGCGGGTCCTACGAGCAGTACTTC. This translates into CASSTHSGSYEQYF. V gene TRBV7-9 combines with J gene TRBJ2-7; possible D gene TRBD2, 6 bases. The germline V gene encodes CDR1 SEHNR and CDR2 FQNEAQ (reference sequence). V was shortened by 5 bases and J by 1 base, with 12 bases between the two germline ends. The CDR3 has 14 amino acids.

This clone was observed once. This chain joins TRBV6-2 or TRBV6-3 and TRBJ2-3; 8 nucleotides line up with TRBD2. Germline V gene lookup returns CDR1 MNHEY and CDR2 SVGEGT. V dropped 0 bases and J dropped 4; count of bases not matched to a gene: 9. This CDR3 is 17 amino acids long. CDR3 sequence: CASSYSSFGGAPDTQYF. Here the CDR3 DNA reads TGTGCCAGCAGTTACTCGAGTTTCGGGGGGGCCCCAGATACGCAGTATTTT.

This clone was recorded once. V gene TRBV18 combines with J gene TRBJ2-7; 9 bases are a match to TRBD2. The germline V gene has CDR1 KGHSH and CDR2 LQKENI. The CDR3 has 14 residues. J lost 5 bases, V lost 3 bases, and 5 bases had no gene match. The CDR3 sequence: CASSPASGVDEQYF. CDR3 nucleotide sequence: TGTGCCAGCTCACCGGCTAGCGGGGTCGACGAGCAGTACTTC.

For the CDR3, the DNA is TGTGCCAGCAGCGCTACCAGGTCCGGCAGATACTCCTACGAGCAGTACTTC. Amino acids: CASSATRSGRYSYEQYF. The rearrangement joins TRBV3-1 (or the pseudogene TRBV3-2) to TRBJ2-7; D unresolved. Germline V gene data show CDR1 as LGHDT and CDR2 as YNNKEL (reference sequence). V shed 5 bases and J shed 0 bases, with 20 bases lying between them. CDR3 length: 17 amino acids.

The rearrangement links TRBV28 to TRBJ1-2, with D tentatively TRBD1 (5 bases). The germline V gene encodes CDR1 MDHEN and CDR2 SYDVKM. This CDR3 region has 12 residues. V lost 4 bases to trimming and J lost 8 bases, with 11 bases between them. The CDR3 sequence: CASSSPGPGYTF. As DNA, the CDR3 is TGTGCCAGCAGTTCCCCAGGGCCAGGCTACACCTTC.

The chain carries TRBV6-2 or TRBV6-3 and TRBJ1-5; weak D call: TRBD1 (6 bases). The CDR3 runs 15 residues. The V gene's germline CDR1 is MNHEY and CDR2 SVGEGT. The V end was cut by 6 bases, the J end by 7 bases, with 19 bases between. This chain's CDR3 is CASSPPGQGRQPQHF. CDR3 bases: TGTGCCAGCAGCCCACCGGGACAAGGAAGGCAGCCCCAGCATTTT.

The chain links TRBV5-4 to TRBJ2-2, with TRBD1 identical over 7 bases. Germline CDR1 is SGHNT and CDR2 is YYREEE (reference sequence). This CDR3 spans 17 amino acids. The ends lost 0 bases at V and 1 base at J; junction bases unmatched: 6. In nucleotides, the CDR3 is TGTGCCAGCAGCTTGGCCGGTAGGGACAGGAACACCGGGGAGCTGTTTTTT. This codes for CASSLAGRDRNTGELFF.

This chain joins TRBV2 and TRBJ2-1; D gene unclear. The CDR3 consists of 14 residues. Per germline, CDR1 SNHLY and CDR2 FYNNEI. V lost 7 bases to trimming and J lost 6 bases, with 16 bases between them. The CDR3 nucleotides read TGTGCCAGCATGCAGCAGGCACCCTCCAATGAGCAGTTCTTC. Protein product: CASMQQAPSNEQFF.

This chain uses TRBV15 with TRBJ2-7, with D unresolved. V was clipped by 0 bases and J by 5 bases, with 17 bases between them. Germline V gene lookup returns CDR1 LNHNV and CDR2 YYDKDF (reference sequence). This CDR3 is 16 amino acids long. The CDR3 DNA follows: TGTGCCACCAGCAGAGATCGGTCCCCAGGCCCCAACGAGCAGTACTTC. Translating it yields CATSRDRSPGPNEQYF.

The J gene is TRBJ2-4, the V gene TRBV7-9, with 8 positions matching TRBD1. This CDR3 has 17 residues. The V and J ends lost 3 bases and 4 bases, in that order; junction bases with no gene match: 11. Germline V gene data show CDR1 as SEHNR and CDR2 as FQNEAQ (reference sequence). In DNA, the CDR3 is TGTGCCAGCAGCTTCTCCCTTTCAGGACAGGGAAAAAACATTCAGTACTTC. Protein: CASSFSLSGQGKNIQYF.

This sequence joins TRBV4-3 and TRBJ2-5; D might be TRBD2 (6 bases). V lost 2 bases to trimming and J lost 5 bases, with 15 bases between them. Germline CDR1 and CDR2: LGHNA and YSLEER. This CDR3 is built from 15 residues. In nucleotides, the CDR3 is TGCGCCAGCAGCCAATACTACGGGGGAAGGGAGACCCAGTACTTC. Encoded protein: CASSQYYGGRETQYF.

This clone was recorded a few times. The V gene is TRBV7-9, the J gene TRBJ2-5, with 9 bases aligning to TRBD2. Germline V gene data show CDR1 as SEHNR and CDR2 as FQNEAQ (reference sequence). The CDR3 consists of 16 residues. V trimming: 6 bases; J trimming: 2 bases; junction bases outside the gene matches: 10. CDR3 sequence: CASSKTERGAQETQYF. The DNA of the CDR3 is TGTGCCAGCAGTAAAACGGAGCGGGGGGCACAAGAGACCCAGTACTTC.

The chain couples TRBV5-1 to TRBJ2-3; 9 nucleotides align to TRBD2. The V gene's germline CDR1 is SGHRS and CDR2 YFSETQ. CDR3 length: 16 residues. V shed 0 bases, J shed 4 bases, and the junction held 6 bases outside the gene matches. CDR3 protein: CASSLGAGGQADTQYF. The CDR3 nucleotides read TGCGCCAGCAGCTTGGGTGCGGGGGGGCAGGCAGATACGCAGTATTTT. The full variable domain, rest sourced from reference TRBV5-1 and TRBJ2-3, is KAGVTQTPRYLIKTRGQQVTLSCSPISGHRSVSWYQQTPGQGLQFLFEYFSETQRNKGNFPGRFSGRQFSNSRSEMNVSTLELGDSALYLCASSLGAGGQADTQYFGPGTRLTVL.

This rearrangement joins TRBV5-4 to TRBJ1-3; weak D call: TRBD1 (5 bases). V dropped 7 bases and J dropped 2 bases, with 16 bases sitting between them. The CDR3 has 15 amino acids. Germline assignment: CDR1 SGHNT and CDR2 YYREEE (reference sequence). CDR3 residues: CASSAGQQAGNTIYF. As DNA, the CDR3 is TGTGCCAGCTCGGCAGGGCAACAAGCTGGAAACACCATATATTTT.

The chain uses TRBV7-8 and TRBJ1-3; D not resolved. CDR3 length: 15 residues. The V gene lost 8 bases and the J gene lost 4 bases, with 18 bases spanning the gap. Germline-derived CDR1 and CDR2 are SGHVS and FQNEAQ. In nucleotides, the CDR3 is TGTGCCAGCGCACCTCCAAACGTACAGGGAAACACCATATATTTT. Translated: CASAPPNVQGNTIYF.

The table lists this clone with a few counts. V usage is TRBV2 and J usage is TRBJ1-2, with D maybe TRBD1 (5 bases). The germline V gene encodes CDR1 SNHLY and CDR2 FYNNEI. V lost 4 bases to trimming and J lost 6 bases, with 12 bases between them. The CDR3 loop spans 13 amino acids. CDR3 residues: CASSVGGGDGYTF. The CDR3 DNA reads TGTGCCAGCAGTGTTGGGGGAGGGGATGGCTACACCTTC.